Here is one TCR beta chain with its context. Its antigen is currently unknown. These data originate in a study of beta chain features in type 1 diabetes. Study-wide points: Naive, central memory and Treg TCRB repertoires seemed to resemble each other more closely in patients than they did in healthy donors.

CD45RO/CCR7/CD25/CD127/CD95/CD27 sorting isolated CD4+ naive, central memory, regulatory and stem cell-like memory cells. Between the trimmed V and J ends, which lost 4 bases and 2 bases, there was a span of 14 bases. The CDR3 is 15 residues long. The V gene's germline CDR1 is SGHDN and CDR2 FVKESK. Reverse transcribing all isolated RNA meant expressed TCRB transcripts were sequenced. The repertoire was sequenced with immunoSEQ multiplex PCR; TCRdb's copy has only in-frame clones and lacks some. The profile shows under 450,000 clones, roughly 14% of them singletons. Sequencing was performed on naive CD4+ T cells from blood. This TCR came from a man under 40 in good health. The genes are TRBV14 and TRBJ1-1; possibly TRBD1 for D (6 bases). The DNA for the CDR3 is TGTGCCAGCAGCCTAAGGCAGGGGATCAACACTGAAGCTTTCTTT. It is translated as CASSLRQGINTEAFF.